Presented here are 7 T cell receptor beta chains from one specimen sequenced in a study of somatic mutations in cytotoxic T cells in rheumatoid arthritis. Produced via immunoSEQ multiplex PCR; TCRdb's table is partial and in-frame only. The sample holds 11,000 or so clones, around 70% seen once. Sequenced sample: CD8+ T cells sorted from blood. Receptor source: a man in his sixties or seventies in good health.

This sequence joins TRBV13 and TRBJ2-7, with 9 bases identical to TRBD1. The CDR3 consists of 15 residues. J gave up 2 bases and V 1 base, and 3 bases lay outside the gene matches. Germline CDR1 PRHDT, CDR2 FYEKMQ (reference sequence). CDR3 sequence: CASSLEGQGTYEQYF. The CDR3 coding sequence is TGTGCCAGCAGCTTAGAGGGACAGGGAACCTACGAGCAGTACTTC.

The genes are TRBV7-9 and TRBJ1-6; a possible D gene is TRBD1 (5 bases). Deletions cut 0 bases from V and 8 bases from J, with 8 bases between. Looked up from germline, CDR1 is SEHNR and CDR2 is FQNEAQ (reference sequence). CDR3 length: 14 amino acids. The CDR3 nucleotides read TGTGCCAGCAGCTTAGCCTCGGGGGATTCACCCCTCCACTTT. Amino acid sequence: CASSLASGDSPLHF.

This sequence joins TRBV27 and TRBJ2-5; weak D call: TRBD1 (5 bases). The closer fit of TRBJ2-7 to the DNA end suggests the J call may be wrong. CDR1 is MNHEY and CDR2 is SMNVEV in the germline V gene (reference sequence). CDR3 size: 14 residues. This CDR3 reads CASMIQGGSYEQYF. The CDR3, as DNA: TGTGCCAGCATGATCCAGGGCGGATCCTACGAGCAGTACTTC.

CDR3 sequence reads: CASSQVEDYEQYF. CDR3 DNA: TGCGCCAGCAGCCAAGTTGAAGATTACGAGCAGTACTTC. The V and J genes are TRBV4-1 and TRBJ2-7, with no clear D. Trimming took off 1 base at V and 4 bases at J, with 8 bases between the two ends. Looked up from germline, CDR1 is MGHRA and CDR2 is YSYEKL. This CDR3 comprises 13 residues.

The chain has TRBV11-3 and TRBJ2-3; 7 bases are shared with TRBD2. J was trimmed by 4 bases and V by 1 base; bases with no gene match: 5. This CDR3 has 15 amino acids. Germline assignment: CDR1 SGHNT and CDR2 YENEEA. The CDR3 DNA reads as TGTGCCAGCAGCTTAGGGGGGGGAGAGTCAGATACGCAGTATTTT. Amino acid sequence: CASSLGGGESDTQYF.

The V call is TRBV27, the J call TRBJ2-3; D assignment may be TRBD1 or TRBD2 (5 bases each). The length of the CDR3 is 17 residues. The V and J ends lost 2 bases and 6 bases respectively, with 21 bases between them. The germline gives CDR1 MNHEY, CDR2 SMNVEV (reference sequence). CDR3 sequence (DNA): TGTGCCAGCAGTTTACGCTTCACCCGGGACCCGGCGGATACGCAGTATTTT. Translated: CASSLRFTRDPADTQYF.

This clone is labeled medium-sized (0.01 to 0.1%). The V call is TRBV5-6, the J call TRBJ2-3; perhaps TRBD1 as D (6 bases). Germline CDR1 reads SGHDT; CDR2 reads YYEEEE. This CDR3 has 13 amino acids. Deletions cut 4 bases from V and 4 bases from J, with 10 bases between. The CDR3 loop reads CASSQGSADTQYF. Written as DNA, the CDR3 is TGTGCCAGCAGCCAGGGGAGCGCAGATACGCAGTATTTT.